What follows are 2 T cell receptor beta chains derived from one specimen sequenced in a study of T-cell memory formation after mild COVID-19 (dated by TCRdb to the early 2020s). Library generation was performed with 5' RACE. Reads for this sample came from an Illumina NovaSeq 6000. Starting from the raw public reads, TCRdb applied fastp trimming at Q25, assembled clones with MiXCR and retained in-frame beta chains. Entries are consolidated by CDR3 protein sequence, retaining the most common genes and DNA. This sample lists 300,000 to 350,000 distinct CDR3 sequences; 19% were detected once. Clones ranked in the top ten supply under 25% of the sample. Specimen: PBMCs or a T cell subset sorted from them (not recorded which). Receptors originate from a man in his late teens or twenties who had mild COVID-19 (a few samples of this study predate the infection). The sample titles of this study are shuffled in the database, so cell type and time point are left out; the donor was told from shared clones.

Here the CDR3 reads CASSYSRTIGLHTGELFF. The DNA for the CDR3 is TGTGCCAGCAGTTACTCCCGAACGATAGGGTTGCACACCGGGGAGCTGTTTTTT. This chain connects TRBV6-2 or TRBV6-3 to TRBJ2-2; no clear D gene. The CDR3 has 18 amino acids. From germline, CDR1 is MNHEY and CDR2 SVGEGT. The ends were cut back, 0 bases at V and 3 bases at J, with 17 bases in the middle.

The V call is TRBV23-1, the J call TRBJ2-1; 9 nucleotides line up with TRBD1. TRBV23-1 falls under the ORF class, with uncertain function. V trimming: 4 bases; J trimming: 12 bases; junction bases outside the gene matches: 16. There are 16 residues in the CDR3. The CDR3 DNA sequence: TGCGCCAGCAGTCTCACCGGGACAGGGCGCTGGGTGGTGCAGTTCTTC. The encoded protein is CASSLTGTGRWVVQFF.